This entry lists 26 T cell receptor beta chains sequenced from one sample in a study of post-analysis software for immune sequencing data. Whole-study findings and limits: Relative to controls, patients had roughly five TRBV segments at higher frequency, with TRBV5-6, TRBV5-1 and TRBV20-1 among these.

Unique molecular identifiers had been added to the TCR beta cDNA libraries. Each CDR3 protein gets one entry after TCRdb re-called the PCR reads with MiXCR. The sample shows roughly 800,000 distinct CDR3 sequences, approximately 53% of them seen only once. Their antigens are not known. Sequencing was carried out using blood. The receptors originated from a girl between 10 and 17 years old with multiple sclerosis.

This chain links TRBV6-5 with TRBJ1-2, with no clear D. Trimming took 6 bases from V and 6 from J, leaving 20 bases between them. The V gene's germline CDR1 is MNHEY and CDR2 SVGAGI. The CDR3 is 15 amino acids. Here the CDR3 reads CASRHPGTGYDGYTF. In nucleotides, the CDR3 is TGTGCCAGCAGACACCCCGGCACCGGCTATGATGGCTACACCTTC.

This clonotype turned up a few times. The chain links TRBV7-3 to TRBJ2-5; TRBD2 aligns across 12 bases. V was pared by 4 bases and J by 4 bases, with 4 bases of the junction left unmatched. This CDR3 is 15 amino acids long. In germline, CDR1 is SGHTA, CDR2 FQGTGA. The CDR3 protein is CASSWTSGDAETQYF. The DNA for the CDR3 is TGTGCCAGCAGCTGGACTAGCGGGGACGCAGAGACCCAGTACTTC.

The CDR3 DNA follows: TGCGCCAGCAGCTTCGCGGGACTAGCGGACAATGAGCAGTTCTTC. Translating gives CASSFAGLADNEQFF. The V gene is TRBV5-1, the J gene TRBJ2-1; 11 bases align to TRBD2. The ends lost 2 bases at V and 5 bases at J; junction bases unmatched: 3. The CDR3 is 15 residues long. The germline V gene has CDR1 SGHRS and CDR2 YFSETQ.

This clonotype has only one observation. The V gene is TRBV20-1, the J gene TRBJ1-6; D is undetermined. With 0 bases removed from V and 13 bases from J, the gap between germline ends came to 19 bases. Germline loops: CDR1 DFQATT, CDR2 SNEGSKA (reference sequence). The CDR3 sequence is 15 residues long. CDR3 in DNA: TGCAGTGCTAGAGATAGTCAGGCGAGTAGTCGCCCCCTCCACTTT. Its protein product is CSARDSQASSRPLHF.

This clonotype was observed a few times. V and J are TRBV5-1 and TRBJ1-5; D call uncertain. The ends were cut back, 0 bases at V and 0 bases at J, with 7 bases in the middle. Germline values: CDR1 SGHRS, CDR2 YFSETQ. This CDR3 contains 15 residues. CDR3 protein: CASSLGMDSNQPQHF. CDR3 bases: TGCGCCAGCAGCTTGGGGATGGATAGCAATCAGCCCCAGCATTTT.

The count of this clonotype is one. This chain uses TRBV20-1 with TRBJ1-1; D remains unclear. V lost 1 base and J 2 bases, leaving 11 bases between the germline ends. The germline CDR1 and CDR2 sequences are DFQATT and SNEGSKA (reference sequence). This CDR3 region has 14 residues. The CDR3 loop is CSARVQPANTEAFF. The CDR3 nucleotides read TGCAGTGCTAGAGTTCAGCCGGCTAACACTGAAGCTTTCTTT.

V and J are TRBV25-1 and TRBJ2-7; a possible D gene is TRBD1 (6 bases). The CDR3 is 13 residues long. Germline CDR1 MGHDK, CDR2 SYGVNS. The germline V and J ends were trimmed by 3 bases and 3 bases, with 9 bases remaining between them. The CDR3 is CASSEAGVYEQYF. DNA of the CDR3: TGTGCCAGCAGTGAGGCAGGGGTCTACGAGCAGTACTTC.

V is TRBV12-3 or TRBV12-4 and J is TRBJ2-1; weak D call: TRBD1 (6 bases). CDR3 length equals 12 residues. V lost 6 bases to trimming and J lost 6 bases, with 9 bases between them. The CDR3 DNA follows: TGTGCCAGCAGAAAGACAGGCAATGAGCAGTTCTTC. Its translation is CASRKTGNEQFF.

This clonotype was seen once. The CDR3 DNA follows: TGTGCCAGCAGTTTCGTGGGCCTCTCCTACAATGAGCAGTTCTTC. This encodes CASSFVGLSYNEQFF. The chain has TRBV12-3 or TRBV12-4 and TRBJ2-1; D uncertain. Between the trimmed V and J ends, which lost 3 bases and 0 bases, there was a span of 9 bases. This CDR3 spans 15 amino acids.

V usage is TRBV29-1 and J usage is TRBJ1-5; 8 nucleotides match TRBD1. V trimming: 4 bases; J trimming: 2 bases; junction bases outside the gene matches: 4. The germline V gene has CDR1 SQVTM and CDR2 ANQGSEA. This CDR3 region has 14 residues. This CDR3 is CSVGEQGGNQPQHF. The CDR3 region has the DNA TGCAGCGTTGGGGAACAGGGGGGCAATCAGCCCCAGCATTTT.

This clonotype has only a few counts. V is TRBV7-9 and J is TRBJ2-7; 7 bases line up with TRBD2. Germline CDR1 and CDR2: SEHNR and FQNEAQ (reference sequence). V was pared by 0 bases and J by 2 bases, with 4 bases of the junction left unmatched. This CDR3 has 15 amino acids. CDR3 region: CASSLAAGAPYEQYF. In DNA form, the CDR3 reads TGTGCCAGCAGCTTAGCCGCGGGAGCCCCCTACGAGCAGTACTTC.

This clonotype showed up just a few times. The chain uses TRBV12-3 or TRBV12-4 and TRBJ1-2; a possible D gene is TRBD1 (5 bases). V was pared by 3 bases and J by 4 bases, with 15 bases between. The length of the CDR3 is 15 residues. CDR3 loop: CASSLAGPPTYGYTF. The CDR3 nucleotides read TGTGCCAGCAGTTTGGCAGGGCCTCCGACCTATGGCTACACCTTC.

This clonotype was recorded a few times. J is TRBJ1-2 and V is TRBV3-1; D unresolved. The CDR3 extends over 15 amino acids. V was trimmed by 1 base and J by 6 bases, leaving 15 bases between them. CDR1 is LGHDT, CDR2 YNNKEL, per germline (reference sequence). The CDR3 bases are TGTGCCAGCAGCCAAGGGCCCATGGTAGTTCATGGCTACACCTTC. Translated, it gives CASSQGPMVVHGYTF.

This clonotype came up once. V usage is TRBV7-9 and J usage is TRBJ2-7; the match to TRBD2 covers 9 bases. Germline values: CDR1 SEHNR, CDR2 FQNEAQ (reference sequence). V was pared by 6 bases and J by 5 bases, with 8 bases of the junction left unmatched. The CDR3 contains 14 residues. The CDR3 here is CASSPAGGPHEQYF. The CDR3 region has the DNA TGTGCCAGCAGTCCGGCGGGAGGGCCCCACGAGCAGTACTTC.

This clonotype was observed a few times. The chain is built from TRBV12-3 or TRBV12-4 and TRBJ1-2; D gene unclear. V was shortened by 1 base and J by 6 bases, with 6 bases between the two germline ends. The CDR3 sequence is 12 residues long. In nucleotides, the CDR3 is TGTGCCAGCAGTTTAGTAGGAGATGGCTACACCTTC. Its translation is CASSLVGDGYTF.

This clonotype occurred a few times. This rearrangement joins TRBV6-5 to TRBJ2-1, with D perhaps TRBD2 (6 bases). The V and J ends lost 6 bases and 3 bases respectively, with 18 bases between them. Germline-derived CDR1 and CDR2 are MNHEY and SVGAGI. CDR3 length equals 16 residues. The CDR3 bases are TGTGCCAGCAGATCAGACGTAGCGGAGAACTACAATGAGCAGTTCTTC. As protein: CASRSDVAENYNEQFF.

This clonotype was seen ten or more times. The chain joins TRBV6-1 to TRBJ2-4; 14 positions agree with TRBD2. This CDR3 has 17 amino acids. Trimming took 4 bases from V and 3 from J; bases not matched to a gene: 5. Germline V gene data show CDR1 as MNHNS and CDR2 as SASEGT. This chain's CDR3 is CASSGGLAGVGKNIQYF. For the CDR3, the DNA is TGTGCCAGCAGTGGGGGACTAGCGGGAGTCGGCAAAAACATTCAGTACTTC.

This clonotype was detected a few times. This chain links TRBV29-1 with TRBJ1-4; D is possibly TRBD1 (6 bases). Germline CDR1 is SQVTM and CDR2 is ANQGSEA. Deletions cut 4 bases from V and 8 bases from J, with 20 bases between. CDR3 length equals 15 residues. CDR3 protein: CSVVGVRGSEEKLFF. CDR3 sequence (DNA): TGCAGCGTTGTCGGAGTGAGGGGGTCGGAAGAAAAACTGTTTTTT.

In its sample, this clonotype was seen a few times. The chain uses TRBV7-8 and TRBJ1-4; 7 nucleotides align to TRBD1. V trimming: 1 base; J trimming: 7 bases; junction bases outside the gene matches: 9. CDR3 size: 16 residues. Germline CDR1 reads SGHVS; CDR2 reads FQNEAQ. The DNA for the CDR3 is TGTGCCAGCAGCTTAGATCGACAGGGTGGGGGTGAAAAACTGTTTTTT. It yields the protein CASSLDRQGGGEKLFF.

This clonotype was seen only a few times. The chain links TRBV10-3 to TRBJ2-7; D is unclear. Per the germline V gene, CDR1 is ENHRY and CDR2 is SYGVKD. Trimming removed 4 bases at V and 6 bases at J, with 10 bases between. The CDR3 has 12 amino acids. CDR3 in amino acids: CAISALAAEQYF. As DNA, the CDR3 is TGTGCCATCAGTGCTTTAGCCGCCGAGCAGTACTTC.

This clonotype was detected only a few times. This chain joins TRBV24-1 and TRBJ2-1, with D possibly matching TRBD2 (6 bases). CDR1 and CDR2 (germline): KGHDR, SFDVKD. The CDR3 has 13 amino acids. V lost 6 bases to trimming and J lost 5 bases, with 10 bases between them. Here the CDR3 reads CATSRREHNEQFF. The CDR3, as DNA: TGTGCCACCAGTAGACGGGAGCACAATGAGCAGTTCTTC.

V gene TRBV15 combines with J gene TRBJ2-5; a possible D gene is TRBD1 (6 bases). Matching the DNA end better, TRBJ2-7 makes the J call doubtful. The CDR3 has 15 residues. Germline V gene data show CDR1 as LNHNV and CDR2 as YYDKDF (reference sequence). In nucleotides, the CDR3 is TGTGCCACCAGCAGAGAATTACAGGGTCTTGGCGAGCAGTACTTC. Protein product: CATSRELQGLGEQYF.

The sample holds one count of this clonotype. The chain employs TRBV29-1 and TRBJ2-7, with a weak D call TRBD1 (5 bases). With 6 bases removed from V and 2 bases from J, the gap between germline ends came to 20 bases. CDR1 and CDR2 (germline): SQVTM, ANQGSEA. This CDR3 is built from 15 residues. CDR3 loop: CSVQAKRTPTYEQYF. In DNA, the CDR3 is TGCAGCGTCCAAGCTAAAAGGACACCGACCTACGAGCAGTACTTC.

V and J are TRBV20-1 and TRBJ2-1; the D gene is possibly TRBD2 (6 bases). The V and J ends lost 5 bases and 4 bases respectively, with 21 bases between them. CDR3 length: 16 residues. CDR1 is DFQATT and CDR2 is SNEGSKA in the germline V gene (reference sequence). In nucleotides, the CDR3 is TGCAGTGCTCCCCGCCGGGACTTCCCCGAGTACAATGAGCAGTTCTTC. It encodes CSAPRRDFPEYNEQFF.

This clonotype was observed a single time. The chain has TRBV5-6 and TRBJ2-1; perhaps D is TRBD1 or TRBD2 (5 bases each). V was cut by 4 bases and J by 2 bases, with 13 bases left in between. The CDR3 covers 15 residues. From germline, CDR1 is SGHDT and CDR2 YYEEEE. Here the CDR3 DNA reads TGTGCCAGCAGCCAGGTGGTGGGGGCCTACAATGAGCAGTTCTTC. Translating it yields CASSQVVGAYNEQFF. Combining the CDR3 with reference TRBV5-6 and TRBJ2-1 gives the whole variable domain DAGVTQSPTHLIKTRGQQVTLRCSPKSGHDTVSWYQQALGQGPQFIFQYYEEEERQRGNFPDRFSGHQFPNYSSELNVNALLLGDSALYLCASSQVVGAYNEQFFGPGTRLTVL.

This chain uses TRBV29-1 with TRBJ2-7, with a possible D match to TRBD2 (5 bases). The CDR3 is 14 residues long. Germline V gives CDR1 SQVTM, CDR2 ANQGSEA. The CDR3 sequence is CSVGRVGLWYEQYF. The CDR3 DNA reads TGCAGTGTGGGGAGAGTTGGTCTTTGGTACGAGCAGTACTTC.